These 5 T cell receptor beta chains share one sample of origin, sequenced in a study of blood T cell repertoires in COVID-19. Produced via immunoSEQ multiplex PCR; TCRdb's table is partial and in-frame only. Counted here are about 160,000 clones, 85% occurring once; the ten biggest clones make up approximately 5.4%. Sequenced: peripheral blood. These receptors were collected from a woman in her fifties or sixties with COVID-19, enrolled during active disease.

J is TRBJ1-5 and V is TRBV28; TRBD1 is a possible D gene (6 bases). Germline values: CDR1 MDHEN, CDR2 SYDVKM. Trimming took 3 bases from V and 4 from J, leaving 16 bases between them. The CDR3 has 16 residues. CDR3 coding DNA: TGTGCCAGCAGTTTTCGACCGGGACAAACAAATCAGCCCCAGCATTTT. Encoded protein: CASSFRPGQTNQPQHF.

This chain joins TRBV9 and TRBJ2-3; possible D gene TRBD1, 6 bases. Germline V lookup: CDR1 SGDLS, CDR2 YYNGEE. There are 15 residues in the CDR3. V lost 0 bases and J lost 2, with 10 bases in between. The chain's CDR3 is CASSVEGHHTDTQYF. In nucleotides, the CDR3 is TGTGCCAGCAGCGTAGAGGGACACCACACAGATACGCAGTATTTT. Looking up the rest from reference TRBV9 and TRBJ2-3 gives the full variable domain: DSGVTQTPKHLITATGQRVTLRCSPRSGDLSVYWYQQSLDQGLQFLIQYYNGEERAKGNILERFSAQQFPDLHSELNLSSLELGDSALYFCASSVEGHHTDTQYFGPGTRLTVL.

V and J are TRBV4-1 and TRBJ2-7, with 10 bases identical to TRBD2. CDR1 and CDR2 from the germline V gene are MGHRA and YSYEKL. The V and J ends lost 4 bases and 4 bases, in that order; junction bases with no gene match: 13. This CDR3 has 17 residues. The CDR3 loop is CASSLSTGTSVFYEQYF. CDR3 DNA sequence: TGCGCCAGCAGCCTCTCCACCGGGACTAGCGTTTTTTACGAGCAGTACTTC.

V is TRBV6-4 and J is TRBJ2-2; 11 bases line up with TRBD2. The germline V gene encodes CDR1 MRHNA and CDR2 SNTAGT. Losses at the gene ends were 2 bases for V and 4 bases for J; bases not matched to a gene: 6. The CDR3 extends over 17 amino acids. CDR3 region: CASSDRHSGGGTGELFF. Written as DNA, the CDR3 is TGTGCCAGCAGTGACCGTCATAGCGGGGGGGGCACCGGGGAGCTGTTTTTT.

The J gene is TRBJ2-3, the V gene TRBV5-1, with D hard to call. CDR1 is SGHRS and CDR2 is YFSETQ in the germline V gene. V lost 0 bases, J lost 5 bases, and 13 bases lay in between. The CDR3 totals 15 residues. The CDR3 reads CASSLVGAPGDTQYF. CDR3 DNA sequence: TGCGCCAGCAGCTTGGTTGGAGCGCCCGGAGATACGCAGTATTTT.